These 22 T cell receptor beta chains were sequenced from one sample in a study of blood T cell repertoires in COVID-19. Libraries were prepared by immunoSEQ multiplex PCR; TCRdb keeps only in-frame clonotypes and omits some of them. Of about 58,000 clones in the sample, roughly nine tenths were seen once. Sequenced: peripheral blood. These TCRs come from a woman in her seventies with active COVID-19.

The rearrangement joins TRBV4-1 to TRBJ2-5, with 7 bases lining up with TRBD2. CDR3 size: 14 residues. The junction had 2 bases not matched to a gene; V was cut back by 1 base and J by 3 bases. Germline values: CDR1 MGHRA, CDR2 YSYEKL. The CDR3 DNA sequence: TGCGCCAGCAGCCAAGGTCTAGCGGAAGAGACCCAGTACTTC. This sequence encodes CASSQGLAEETQYF.

V usage is TRBV7-8 and J usage is TRBJ1-3, with 9 positions matching TRBD1. This CDR3 spans 18 amino acids. In germline, CDR1 is SGHVS, CDR2 FQNEAQ. V dropped 4 bases and J dropped 0; count of bases not matched to a gene: 10. The CDR3 loop is CASSSRDRASYSGNTIYF. CDR3 sequence (DNA): TGTGCCAGCAGCTCCCGGGACAGGGCCTCCTACTCTGGAAACACCATATATTTT.

The V gene is TRBV24-1, the J gene TRBJ2-7; possible D gene TRBD2, 5 bases. The V end lost 5 bases, the J end lost 0 bases, and 7 bases lay between the germline ends. CDR1 KGHDR and CDR2 SFDVKD come from the germline V gene. The CDR3 is made up of 13 amino acids. The CDR3 nucleotides are TGTGCCACCAGTGTACGGGGCTCCTACGAGCAGTACTTC. Its translation is CATSVRGSYEQYF.

This chain links TRBV6-1 with TRBJ2-3; 7 bases map to TRBD1. Trimming cost V 3 bases and J 7 bases; bases outside gene matches: 7. The germline CDR1 and CDR2 sequences are MNHNS and SASEGT. The CDR3 has 14 residues. DNA of the CDR3: TGTGCCAGCAGTGACGTGAAGGGGGCAAATACGCAGTATTTT. Its protein product is CASSDVKGANTQYF.

This clone has only one observation. The CDR3 loop is CASSQQYRAASYGYTF. The CDR3 DNA follows: TGTGCCAGCAGCCAACAGTACAGGGCAGCTAGCTATGGCTACACCTTC. The rearrangement uses TRBV3-1 (or the pseudogene TRBV3-2) and TRBJ1-2; maybe TRBD1 (6 bases). Germline loops: CDR1 LGHDT, CDR2 YNNKEL (reference sequence). The length of the CDR3 is 16 residues. Trimming pared 2 bases from V and 4 bases from J, leaving 17 bases between.

This sequence joins TRBV10-1 and TRBJ2-1; 9 bases are shared with TRBD2. V lost 3 bases, J lost 2 bases, and 5 bases stayed unmatched. CDR1 is WNHNN and CDR2 is SYGVQD in the germline V gene (reference sequence). CDR3 size: 16 residues. The CDR3 loop reads CASSERRGRAYNEQFF. The CDR3, as DNA: TGCGCCAGCAGTGAACGACGCGGGAGGGCCTACAATGAGCAGTTCTTC.

CDR3 nucleotide sequence: TGCGCCAGCAGCTTGGGCGGACAGTTTTTCAACAATGAGCAGTTCTTC. Amino acid sequence: CASSLGGQFFNNEQFF. V and J are TRBV5-1 and TRBJ2-1; D perhaps matches TRBD1 (6 bases). V was clipped by 0 bases and J by 5 bases, with 15 bases between them. The CDR3 extends over 16 amino acids. Germline V gives CDR1 SGHRS, CDR2 YFSETQ.

The chain has TRBV10-3 and TRBJ1-2; D is possibly TRBD1 (6 bases). This CDR3 region has 12 residues. Germline values: CDR1 ENHRY, CDR2 SYGVKD. Deletions cut 6 bases from V and 5 bases from J, with 10 bases between. CDR3 DNA sequence: TGTGCCATCAGCCCAGGGGAATATGGCTACACCTTC. It specifies CAISPGEYGYTF.

The table lists this clone with a few counts. The chain combines TRBV6-5 with TRBJ1-6; D remains unclear. Germline-derived CDR1 and CDR2 are MNHEY and SVGAGI. This CDR3 has 15 amino acids. The V end was cut by 0 bases, the J end by 10 bases, with 13 bases between. CDR3 residues: CASSYSQVGGSPLHF. CDR3 nucleotide sequence: TGTGCCAGCAGTTACTCCCAGGTGGGCGGGTCACCCCTCCACTTT.

The chain joins TRBV6-5 to TRBJ2-2, with 7 bases aligning to TRBD1. Germline V lookup: CDR1 MNHEY, CDR2 SVGAGI. CDR3 length: 15 amino acids. V was pared by 6 bases and J by 6 bases, with 10 bases of the junction left unmatched. The chain's CDR3 is CASRSTGSEAGELFF. The CDR3 DNA follows: TGTGCCAGCAGGTCGACAGGGTCCGAGGCCGGGGAGCTGTTTTTT.

The chain is built from TRBV2 and TRBJ2-7; TRBD2 agrees at 10 bases. V trimming: 8 bases; J trimming: 6 bases; junction bases outside the gene matches: 16. CDR3 length: 16 residues. The germline gives CDR1 SNHLY, CDR2 FYNNEI. In nucleotides, the CDR3 is TGTGCCAGCGAACGTCTTATAGCGGGAGGAGGTCGCGAGCAGTACTTC. This gives the protein CASERLIAGGGREQYF.

J is TRBJ1-4 and V is TRBV6-5, with D maybe TRBD1 (5 bases). V was trimmed by 6 bases and J by 10 bases, leaving 9 bases between them. The CDR3 extends over 11 amino acids. From germline, CDR1 is MNHEY and CDR2 SVGAGI. This CDR3 is CASRGLGKLFF. CDR3 nucleotides: TGTGCCAGCAGGGGACTTGGAAAACTGTTTTTT.

The chain employs TRBV11-2 and TRBJ1-6, with D uncertain. Deletions cut 5 bases from V and 1 base from J, with 6 bases between. The germline CDR1 and CDR2 sequences are SGHAT and FQNNGV. This CDR3 contains 14 residues. In DNA form, the CDR3 reads TGTGCCAGCAGCCCTGTTTCCTATAATTCACCCCTCCACTTT. Residues: CASSPVSYNSPLHF.

The chain links TRBV19 to TRBJ2-3, with 9 bases that match TRBD2. J gave up 4 bases and V 3 bases, and 5 bases lay outside the gene matches. CDR1 LNHDA and CDR2 SQIVND come from the germline V gene (reference sequence). This CDR3 spans 15 amino acids. The chain's CDR3 is CASSIVLAGSDTQYF. In DNA, the CDR3 is TGTGCCAGTAGTATCGTCCTAGCGGGGTCAGATACGCAGTATTTT.

The V gene is TRBV18, the J gene TRBJ1-5; 7 bases map to TRBD1. Germline lookup yields CDR1 KGHSH and CDR2 LQKENI. The CDR3 loop spans 15 amino acids. Unmatched junction bases numbered 5, after V lost 2 bases and J lost 4 bases. CDR3 nucleotide sequence: TGTGCCAGCTCACCAGGACAGGCTGCAAATCAGCCCCAGCATTTT. Its translation is CASSPGQAANQPQHF.

The chain couples TRBV10-3 to TRBJ1-2; D ambiguous. Trimming cost V 0 bases and J 4 bases, with 12 bases left between them. CDR3 length equals 15 residues. Germline CDR1 is ENHRY and CDR2 is SYGVKD. CDR3 region: CAISESSGFIYGYTF. CDR3 sequence (DNA): TGTGCCATCAGTGAGTCTTCGGGGTTCATCTATGGCTACACCTTC.

This chain joins TRBV19 and TRBJ2-7; a weak D match, TRBD2 (6 bases). The CDR3 length is 17 residues. V was shortened by 1 base and J by 0 bases, with 16 bases between the two germline ends. Germline assignment: CDR1 LNHDA and CDR2 SQIVND (reference sequence). The CDR3 protein is CASSIGPGWEASYEQYF. CDR3 coding DNA: TGTGCCAGTAGTATAGGTCCGGGGTGGGAGGCCTCCTACGAGCAGTACTTC.

The chain is built from TRBV30 and TRBJ2-2; 9 bases fit TRBD1. Germline CDR1 reads GTSNPN; CDR2 reads SVGIG (reference sequence). The junction had 6 bases not matched to a gene; V was cut back by 3 bases and J by 1 base. This CDR3 has 16 residues. The CDR3 region has the DNA TGTGCCTGGAGGAAACAGACAGGGGGGAACACCGGGGAGCTGTTTTTT. Its protein is CAWRKQTGGNTGELFF.

The chain is built from TRBV28 and TRBJ2-5, with 13 positions matching TRBD2. The J segment lost 3 bases and the V segment lost 5 bases, leaving 6 bases of the junction unmatched. The CDR3 consists of 16 residues. CDR1 is MDHEN, CDR2 SYDVKM, per germline. CDR3 nucleotides: TGTGCCAGCAGTCCCCGAGGACTAGCGGGAGAAGAGACCCAGTACTTC. Protein: CASSPRGLAGEETQYF.

The chain combines TRBV7-3 with TRBJ2-6, with a possible D match to TRBD2 (5 bases). V lost 1 base and J 2 bases, leaving 12 bases between the germline ends. The CDR3 extends over 17 amino acids. Germline loops: CDR1 SGHTA, CDR2 FQGTGA. For the CDR3, the DNA is TGTGCCAGCAGCTTAATGTCCGGGATGGCTGGGGCCAACGTCCTGACTTTC. It is translated as CASSLMSGMAGANVLTF.

The chain carries TRBV27 and TRBJ2-5; 9 nucleotides line up with TRBD1. Germline V gene data show CDR1 as MNHEY and CDR2 as SMNVEV (reference sequence). The CDR3 has 14 residues. V was pared by 6 bases and J by 5 bases, with 7 bases of the junction left unmatched. Here the CDR3 reads CASSWDRVSETQYF. CDR3 bases: TGTGCCAGCAGCTGGGACAGGGTGAGCGAGACCCAGTACTTC.

This rearrangement joins TRBV5-1 to TRBJ2-7; TRBD1 matches 9 bases. CDR3 length equals 17 residues. V dropped 4 bases and J dropped 5; count of bases not matched to a gene: 16. Germline CDR1 SGHRS, CDR2 YFSETQ. The CDR3 reads CASSQTIGTGISHEQYF. Here the CDR3 DNA reads TGCGCCAGCAGCCAAACAATCGGGACAGGGATTTCCCACGAGCAGTACTTC.